The rows below give T cell receptor beta chains drawn from one sample of a study of regulatory dendritic cells for organ transplantation. The table came from immunoSEQ multiplex PCR; TCRdb's copy has only in-frame clones and leaves some out. The table lists about 30,000 clones, roughly nine tenths of them singletons, with more than 0.055% in the top ten. Sequencing was performed on naive CD4+ T cells from blood. These receptors came from a human donor in good health. The CDR3 runs from the conserved cysteine through the conserved F or W. D genes are given only for firm matches. Clone sizes are given selectively: once, few, many, or a class where the clone is expanded.

cdr3_aa: CASSTGSYTGELFF; cdr3_nt: TGTGCCAGCAGCACCGGGTCATACACCGGGGAGCTGTTTTTT; j_call: TRBJ2-2; d_call: .; cdr3_length: 14; clone_size: .; v_call: TRBV7-2
cdr3_aa: CASIPNARVYSGANVLTF; cdr3_nt: TGTGCCAGTATTCCGAACGCCCGGGTCTACTCTGGGGCCAACGTCCTGACTTTC; j_call: TRBJ2-6; d_call: .; cdr3_length: 18; clone_size: .; v_call: TRBV19
cdr3_aa: CATSRDSQETQYF; cdr3_nt: TGTGCCACCTCACGGGACTCACAGGAGACCCAGTACTTC; j_call: TRBJ2-5; d_call: .; cdr3_length: 13; clone_size: .; v_call: TRBV10-3
cdr3_aa: CASSVGQGEINTEAFF; cdr3_nt: TGTGCCAGTAGTGTGGGACAGGGGGAGATCAACACTGAAGCTTTCTTT; j_call: TRBJ1-1; d_call: TRBD1; cdr3_length: 16; clone_size: .; v_call: TRBV19
cdr3_aa: CASSRMGLYGYTF; cdr3_nt: TGTGCCTCCTCCCGAATGGGACTCTATGGCTACACCTTC; j_call: TRBJ1-2; d_call: .; cdr3_length: 13; clone_size: .; v_call: TRBV30
cdr3_aa: CAWSASYGYTF; cdr3_nt: TGTGCCTGGAGTGCCTCCTATGGCTACACCTTC; j_call: TRBJ1-2; d_call: .; cdr3_length: 11; clone_size: .; v_call: TRBV30
cdr3_aa: CASNGLAGVDNEQFF; cdr3_nt: TGCGCCAGCAACGGACTAGCGGGAGTTGACAATGAGCAGTTCTTC; j_call: TRBJ2-1; d_call: TRBD2; cdr3_length: 15; clone_size: .; v_call: TRBV10-2
cdr3_aa: CASTLGGDSYNEQFF; cdr3_nt: TGCGCCAGCACTCTGGGAGGCGACTCCTACAATGAGCAGTTCTTC; j_call: TRBJ2-1; d_call: .; cdr3_length: 15; clone_size: .; v_call: TRBV5-1
cdr3_aa: CASSKPGQGVHEQYF; cdr3_nt: TGCGCCAGCAGCAAGCCGGGACAGGGAGTCCACGAGCAGTACTTC; j_call: TRBJ2-7; d_call: TRBD1; cdr3_length: 15; clone_size: once; v_call: TRBV10-2
cdr3_aa: CASSFHSGANVLTF; cdr3_nt: TGTGCCAGCAGCTTCCACTCTGGGGCCAACGTCCTGACTTTC; j_call: TRBJ2-6; d_call: .; cdr3_length: 14; clone_size: .; v_call: TRBV7-2
cdr3_aa: CASSSDRDAKDIQYF; cdr3_nt: TGTGCCAGCAGCTCCGACAGGGACGCTAAAGACATTCAGTACTTC; j_call: TRBJ2-4; d_call: TRBD1; cdr3_length: 15; clone_size: .; v_call: TRBV7-9
cdr3_aa: CASSPRQGVGYTF; cdr3_nt: TGTGCCAGCAGCCCCCGACAGGGGGTTGGCTACACCTTC; j_call: TRBJ1-2; d_call: TRBD1; cdr3_length: 13; clone_size: .; v_call: TRBV7-2
cdr3_aa: CASSPGLPYVGELFF; cdr3_nt: TGTGCCAGCAGCCCCGGGTTACCCTACGTCGGGGAGCTGTTTTTT; j_call: TRBJ2-2; d_call: .; cdr3_length: 15; clone_size: .; v_call: TRBV28
cdr3_aa: CASSERRATDTQYF; cdr3_nt: TGCGCCAGCAGTGAAAGGAGGGCGACAGATACGCAGTATTTT; j_call: TRBJ2-3; d_call: .; cdr3_length: 14; clone_size: .; v_call: TRBV10-2
cdr3_aa: CSVAAGTGSYNEQFF; cdr3_nt: TGCAGCGTTGCCGCCGGGACAGGGTCCTACAATGAGCAGTTCTTC; j_call: TRBJ2-1; d_call: TRBD1; cdr3_length: 15; clone_size: .; v_call: TRBV29-1
cdr3_aa: CASSPSRVGTQYF; cdr3_nt: TGTGCCAGCAGTCCCTCGAGGGTGGGGACCCAGTACTTC; j_call: TRBJ2-5; d_call: .; cdr3_length: 13; clone_size: once; v_call: TRBV28
cdr3_aa: CASSIQAGTGGHEQYF; cdr3_nt: TGTGCCAGCAGCATCCAGGCCGGTACAGGGGGTCACGAGCAGTACTTC; j_call: TRBJ2-7; d_call: TRBD1; cdr3_length: 16; clone_size: once; v_call: TRBV7-9
cdr3_aa: CASNKDRGQPQHF; cdr3_nt: TGTGCCAGTAATAAAGACAGGGGTCAGCCCCAGCATTTT; j_call: TRBJ1-5; d_call: TRBD1; cdr3_length: 13; clone_size: .; v_call: TRBV19
cdr3_aa: CASSQGALGGLAQPQHF; cdr3_nt: TGCGCCAGCAGCCAAGGTGCACTTGGGGGGTTGGCTCAGCCCCAGCATTTT; j_call: TRBJ1-5; d_call: .; cdr3_length: 17; clone_size: once; v_call: TRBV4-3
cdr3_aa: CASRAPGPTDTQYF; cdr3_nt: TGTGCCAGCAGGGCTCCCGGGCCCACAGATACGCAGTATTTT; j_call: TRBJ2-3; d_call: .; cdr3_length: 14; clone_size: .; v_call: TRBV6-5
cdr3_aa: CASSSERKDRSSDTGELFF; cdr3_nt: TGTGCCAGCAGCTCAGAACGCAAAGACAGGTCGTCGGACACCGGGGAGCTGTTTTTT; j_call: TRBJ2-2; d_call: .; cdr3_length: 19; clone_size: .; v_call: TRBV7-3
cdr3_aa: CASSIVRTNTGELFF; cdr3_nt: TGTGCCAGTAGTATAGTCAGGACGAACACCGGGGAGCTGTTTTTT; j_call: TRBJ2-2; d_call: .; cdr3_length: 15; clone_size: .; v_call: TRBV19
cdr3_aa: CASSGTQGAENGYTF; cdr3_nt: TGCGCCAGCAGCGGGACACAGGGGGCGGAGAATGGCTACACCTTC; j_call: TRBJ1-2; d_call: TRBD1; cdr3_length: 15; clone_size: .; v_call: TRBV5-1
cdr3_aa: CASSQLHGTDKIYGYTF; cdr3_nt: TGCGCCAGCAGCCAACTCCATGGGACAGACAAGATCTATGGCTACACCTTC; j_call: TRBJ1-2; d_call: TRBD1; cdr3_length: 17; clone_size: .; v_call: TRBV4-3
cdr3_aa: CASSSGTASPARPQETQYF; cdr3_nt: TGTGCCAGCAGCTCCGGGACAGCGTCCCCGGCTAGGCCTCAAGAGACCCAGTACTTC; j_call: TRBJ2-5; d_call: TRBD1; cdr3_length: 19; clone_size: .; v_call: TRBV7-9
cdr3_aa: CASSLSTGGVTEAFF; cdr3_nt: TGTGCCAGCAGCCTTTCGACAGGGGGGGTCACTGAAGCTTTCTTT; j_call: TRBJ1-1; d_call: TRBD1; cdr3_length: 15; clone_size: .; v_call: TRBV7-2
cdr3_aa: CASSETTGGVYGYTF; cdr3_nt: TGTGCCAGCAGCGAAACTACAGGGGGCGTCTATGGCTACACCTTC; j_call: TRBJ1-2; d_call: TRBD1; cdr3_length: 15; clone_size: .; v_call: TRBV6-1
cdr3_aa: CASSLGFNSGNTIYF; cdr3_nt: TGTGCCAGCAGCTTAGGGTTTAACTCTGGAAACACCATATATTTT; j_call: TRBJ1-3; d_call: .; cdr3_length: 15; clone_size: once; v_call: TRBV11-2
cdr3_aa: CASSQGPSAFF; cdr3_nt: TGTGCCAGCAGCCAGGGACCTTCGGCTTTCTTT; j_call: TRBJ1-1; d_call: .; cdr3_length: 11; clone_size: .; v_call: TRBV7-2
cdr3_aa: CASSLADRLITF; cdr3_nt: TGTGCCAGCAGCTTAGCGGACCGCTTGATCACCTTC; j_call: TRBJ1-2; d_call: .; cdr3_length: 12; clone_size: .; v_call: TRBV7-9
cdr3_aa: CASSLDSYNSPLHF; cdr3_nt: TGTGCCAGCAGCTTGGACTCCTATAATTCACCCCTCCACTTT; j_call: TRBJ1-6; d_call: .; cdr3_length: 14; clone_size: .; v_call: TRBV5-5
cdr3_aa: CASSYSTPGSGYTF; cdr3_nt: TGTGCCAGCAGTTACTCGACGCCAGGGAGCGGCTACACCTTC; j_call: TRBJ1-2; d_call: .; cdr3_length: 14; clone_size: .; v_call: TRBV6-5
cdr3_aa: CASSVVGTGKRYGYTF; cdr3_nt: TGTGCCAGCAGCGTAGTAGGGACAGGGAAGAGGTATGGCTACACCTTC; j_call: TRBJ1-2; d_call: TRBD1; cdr3_length: 16; clone_size: .; v_call: TRBV9
cdr3_aa: CASSQDPLANTGELFF; cdr3_nt: TGTGCCAGCAGCCAAGATCCCCTAGCGAACACCGGGGAGCTGTTTTTT; j_call: TRBJ2-2; d_call: .; cdr3_length: 16; clone_size: .; v_call: TRBV4-2
cdr3_aa: CASSLGLSSGNTIYF; cdr3_nt: TGTGCCAGCAGCCTCGGGCTGAGCTCTGGAAACACCATATATTTT; j_call: TRBJ1-3; d_call: .; cdr3_length: 15; clone_size: .; v_call: TRBV6-5
cdr3_aa: CASSRAGYNEQFF; cdr3_nt: TGTGCCAGCAGCCGAGCGGGGTACAATGAGCAGTTCTTC; j_call: TRBJ2-1; d_call: TRBD2; cdr3_length: 13; clone_size: .; v_call: TRBV9
cdr3_aa: CASSYSIQGVNYEQYF; cdr3_nt: TGTGCCAGCAGTTACTCGATACAGGGGGTGAACTACGAGCAGTACTTC; j_call: TRBJ2-7; d_call: TRBD1; cdr3_length: 16; clone_size: few; v_call: TRBV6-6
cdr3_aa: CASSFGGGDIQYF; cdr3_nt: TGTGCCAGCAGTTTTGGAGGGGGCGACATTCAGTACTTC; j_call: TRBJ2-4; d_call: .; cdr3_length: 13; clone_size: .; v_call: TRBV27
cdr3_aa: CASSPGQTTNEKLFF; cdr3_nt: TGTGCCAGCTCACCAGGGCAGACAACTAATGAAAAACTGTTTTTT; j_call: TRBJ1-4; d_call: .; cdr3_length: 15; clone_size: few; v_call: TRBV18
cdr3_aa: CASRGGGRIDQPQHF; cdr3_nt: TGTGCCAGCAGAGGGGGCGGCCGAATTGATCAGCCCCAGCATTTT; j_call: TRBJ1-5; d_call: TRBD1; cdr3_length: 15; clone_size: .; v_call: TRBV28